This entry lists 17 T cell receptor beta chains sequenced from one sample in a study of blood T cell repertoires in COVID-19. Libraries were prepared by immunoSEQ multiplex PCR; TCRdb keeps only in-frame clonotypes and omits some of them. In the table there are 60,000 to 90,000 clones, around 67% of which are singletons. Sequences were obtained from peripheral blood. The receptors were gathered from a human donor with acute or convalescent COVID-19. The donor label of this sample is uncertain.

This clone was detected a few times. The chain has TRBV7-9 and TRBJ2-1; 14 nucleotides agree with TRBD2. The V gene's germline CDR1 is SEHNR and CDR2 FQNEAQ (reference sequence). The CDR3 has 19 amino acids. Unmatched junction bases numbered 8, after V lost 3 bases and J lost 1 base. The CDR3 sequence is CASSFTTSGRAGSYNEQFF. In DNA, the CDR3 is TGTGCCAGCAGCTTCACGACTAGCGGGAGGGCCGGGTCCTACAATGAGCAGTTCTTC.

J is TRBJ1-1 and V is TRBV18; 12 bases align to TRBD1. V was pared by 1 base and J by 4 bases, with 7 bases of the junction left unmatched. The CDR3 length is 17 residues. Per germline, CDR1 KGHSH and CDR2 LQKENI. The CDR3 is CASSPLGTGGKGTEAFF. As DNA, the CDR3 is TGTGCCAGCTCACCACTGGGGACAGGGGGCAAGGGCACTGAAGCTTTCTTT.

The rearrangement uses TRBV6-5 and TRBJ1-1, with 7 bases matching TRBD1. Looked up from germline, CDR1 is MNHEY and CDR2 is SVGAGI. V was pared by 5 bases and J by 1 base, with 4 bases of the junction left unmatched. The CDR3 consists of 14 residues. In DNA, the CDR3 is TGTGCCAGCAGTCCACAGGGGAGGAACACTGAAGCTTTCTTT. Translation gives CASSPQGRNTEAFF.

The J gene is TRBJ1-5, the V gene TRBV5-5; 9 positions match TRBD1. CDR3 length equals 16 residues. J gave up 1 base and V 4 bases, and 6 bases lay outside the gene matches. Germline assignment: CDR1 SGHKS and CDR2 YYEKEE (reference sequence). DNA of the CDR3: TGTGCCAGCAGCCCCCTGGGGACAGGGAGCAATCAGCCCCAGCATTTT. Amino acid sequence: CASSPLGTGSNQPQHF.

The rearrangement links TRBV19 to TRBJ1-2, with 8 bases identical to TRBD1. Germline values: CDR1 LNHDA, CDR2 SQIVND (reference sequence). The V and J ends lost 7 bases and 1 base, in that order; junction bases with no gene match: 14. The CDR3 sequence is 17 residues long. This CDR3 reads CASKGQTRQGLNYGYTF. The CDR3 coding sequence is TGTGCCAGTAAGGGTCAAACTCGACAGGGGCTTAACTATGGCTACACCTTC.

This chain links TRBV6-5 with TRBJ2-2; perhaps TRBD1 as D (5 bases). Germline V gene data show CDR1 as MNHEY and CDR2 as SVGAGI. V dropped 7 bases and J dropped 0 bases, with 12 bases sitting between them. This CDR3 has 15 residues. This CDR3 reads CASTWGRPNTGELFF. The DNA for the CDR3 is TGTGCCAGCACTTGGGGCAGGCCGAACACCGGGGAGCTGTTTTTT.

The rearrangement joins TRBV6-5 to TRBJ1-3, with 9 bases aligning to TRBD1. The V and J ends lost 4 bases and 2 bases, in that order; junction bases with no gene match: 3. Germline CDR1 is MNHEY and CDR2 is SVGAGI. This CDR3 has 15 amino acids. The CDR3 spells CASSFRTGAGNTIYF. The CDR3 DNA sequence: TGTGCCAGCAGTTTCCGGACAGGGGCTGGAAACACCATATATTTT.

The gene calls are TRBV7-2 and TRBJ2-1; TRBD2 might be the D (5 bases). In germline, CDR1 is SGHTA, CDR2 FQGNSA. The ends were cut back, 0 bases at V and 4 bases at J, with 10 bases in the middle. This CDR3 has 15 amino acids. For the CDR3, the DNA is TGTGCCAGCAGCTTAGCGGGAGCAGAGTACAATGAGCAGTTCTTC. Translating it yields CASSLAGAEYNEQFF.

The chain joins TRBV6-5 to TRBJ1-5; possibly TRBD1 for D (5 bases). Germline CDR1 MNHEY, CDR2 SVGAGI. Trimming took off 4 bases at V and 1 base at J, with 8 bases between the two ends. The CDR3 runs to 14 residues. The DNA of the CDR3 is TGTGCCAGCAGTTTCGGGGGGAGCAATCAGCCCCAGCATTTT. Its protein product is CASSFGGSNQPQHF.

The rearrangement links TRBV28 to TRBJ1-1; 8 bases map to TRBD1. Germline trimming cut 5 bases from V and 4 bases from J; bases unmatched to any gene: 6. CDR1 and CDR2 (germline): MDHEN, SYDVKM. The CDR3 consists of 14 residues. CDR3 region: CASSPPQGGTEAFF. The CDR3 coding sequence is TGTGCCAGCAGTCCCCCACAGGGGGGCACTGAAGCTTTCTTT.

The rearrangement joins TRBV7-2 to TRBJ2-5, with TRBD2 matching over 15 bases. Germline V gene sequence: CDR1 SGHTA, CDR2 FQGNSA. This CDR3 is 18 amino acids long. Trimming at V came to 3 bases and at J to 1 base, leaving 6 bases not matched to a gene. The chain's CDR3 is CASSLGLAGGKGQETQYF. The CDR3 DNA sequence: TGTGCCAGCAGCTTGGGACTAGCGGGGGGAAAGGGCCAAGAGACCCAGTACTTC.

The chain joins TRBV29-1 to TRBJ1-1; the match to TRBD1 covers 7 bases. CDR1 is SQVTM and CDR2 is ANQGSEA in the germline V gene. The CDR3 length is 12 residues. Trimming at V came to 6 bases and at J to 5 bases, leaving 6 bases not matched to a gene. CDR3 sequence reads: CSVRQGQTEAFF. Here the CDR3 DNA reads TGCAGCGTGCGACAGGGACAGACTGAAGCTTTCTTT.

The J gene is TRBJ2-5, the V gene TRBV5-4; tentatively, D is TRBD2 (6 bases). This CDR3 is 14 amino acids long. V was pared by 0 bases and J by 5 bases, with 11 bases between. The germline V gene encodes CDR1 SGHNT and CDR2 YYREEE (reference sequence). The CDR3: CASSLEGGWETQYF. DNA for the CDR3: TGTGCCAGCAGCTTGGAGGGAGGTTGGGAGACCCAGTACTTC.

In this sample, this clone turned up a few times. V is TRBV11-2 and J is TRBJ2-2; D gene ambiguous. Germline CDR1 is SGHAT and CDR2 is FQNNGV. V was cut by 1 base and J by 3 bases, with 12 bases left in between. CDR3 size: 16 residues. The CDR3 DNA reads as TGTGCCAGCAGCTTAGTCGGCAGGTCATACACCGGGGAGCTGTTTTTT. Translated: CASSLVGRSYTGELFF.

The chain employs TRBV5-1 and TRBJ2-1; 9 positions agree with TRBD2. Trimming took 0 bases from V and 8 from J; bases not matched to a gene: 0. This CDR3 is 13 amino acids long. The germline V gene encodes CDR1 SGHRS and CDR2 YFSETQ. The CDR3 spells CASSLGGRDEQFF. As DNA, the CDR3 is TGCGCCAGCAGCTTGGGCGGGAGGGATGAGCAGTTCTTC.

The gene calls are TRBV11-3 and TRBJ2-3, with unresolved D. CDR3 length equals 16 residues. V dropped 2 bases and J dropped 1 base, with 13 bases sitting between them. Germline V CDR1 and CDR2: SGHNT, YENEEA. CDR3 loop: CASSLLGPPRTDTQYF. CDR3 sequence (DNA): TGTGCCAGCAGCTTACTAGGCCCCCCTCGCACAGATACGCAGTATTTT.

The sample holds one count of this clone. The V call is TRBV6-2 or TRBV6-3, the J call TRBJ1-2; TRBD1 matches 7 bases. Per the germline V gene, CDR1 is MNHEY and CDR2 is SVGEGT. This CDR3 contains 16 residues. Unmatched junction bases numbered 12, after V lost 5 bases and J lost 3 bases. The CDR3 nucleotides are TGTGCCAGCAGTACCCCCCGACAGGGAGGTTACTATGGCTACACCTTC. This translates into CASSTPRQGGYYGYTF.